The 4 T cell receptor beta chains presented below share a single source sample, sequenced in a study of blood T cell repertoires in COVID-19. TCRdb keeps only in-frame clones here, not all; method: immunoSEQ multiplex PCR. Counted here are fewer than 250,000 clones, around four fifths occurring once; the ten biggest clones make up around 6.5%. The sample comprised peripheral blood. All receptors derive from a woman aged 55 to 70 with active or convalescent COVID-19.

The chain employs TRBV9 and TRBJ2-7; weak D call: TRBD2 (6 bases). The CDR3 has 15 amino acids. CDR1 and CDR2 from the germline V gene are SGDLS and YYNGEE. The V end was cut by 0 bases, the J end by 7 bases, with 17 bases between. Here the CDR3 reads CASSVAQGLIWEQYF. CDR3 DNA: TGTGCCAGCAGCGTAGCTCAGGGACTCATATGGGAGCAGTACTTC. The whole variable domain, filled in from reference TRBV9 and TRBJ2-7, reads DSGVTQTPKHLITATGQRVTLRCSPRSGDLSVYWYQQSLDQGLQFLIQYYNGEERAKGNILERFSAQQFPDLHSELNLSSLELGDSALYFCASSVAQGLIWEQYFGPGTRLTVT.

This clone has only one observation. DNA for the CDR3: TGTGCCAGCAGTCAAACTAGCGGGGTACAAAACATTCAGTACTTC. Translating gives CASSQTSGVQNIQYF. This chain connects TRBV27 to TRBJ2-4; 10 positions match TRBD2. There are 15 residues in the CDR3. The V segment lost 5 bases and the J segment 5 bases; nucleotides outside the gene matches: 6. In germline, CDR1 is MNHEY, CDR2 SMNVEV (reference sequence).

Only a few counts were recorded for this clone. V gene TRBV9 combines with J gene TRBJ2-3, with 8 nucleotides matching TRBD1. The CDR3 contains 15 residues. V lost 0 bases and J lost 5; bases outside the gene matches: 5. Germline V CDR1 and CDR2: SGDLS, YYNGEE. Written as DNA, the CDR3 is TGTGCCAGCAGCGTAGCGGTGACAGGGGTAGATACGCAGTATTTT. Its translation: CASSVAVTGVDTQYF.

The chain joins TRBV6-6 to TRBJ2-7; TRBD1 is a possible D gene (5 bases). The V and J ends lost 5 bases and 2 bases respectively, with 13 bases between them. Germline V gives CDR1 MNHNY, CDR2 SVGAGI (reference sequence). The CDR3 consists of 14 residues. The CDR3 is CASSNRQHPYEQYF. The CDR3 DNA reads TGTGCCAGCAGTAACCGACAGCATCCCTACGAGCAGTACTTC.